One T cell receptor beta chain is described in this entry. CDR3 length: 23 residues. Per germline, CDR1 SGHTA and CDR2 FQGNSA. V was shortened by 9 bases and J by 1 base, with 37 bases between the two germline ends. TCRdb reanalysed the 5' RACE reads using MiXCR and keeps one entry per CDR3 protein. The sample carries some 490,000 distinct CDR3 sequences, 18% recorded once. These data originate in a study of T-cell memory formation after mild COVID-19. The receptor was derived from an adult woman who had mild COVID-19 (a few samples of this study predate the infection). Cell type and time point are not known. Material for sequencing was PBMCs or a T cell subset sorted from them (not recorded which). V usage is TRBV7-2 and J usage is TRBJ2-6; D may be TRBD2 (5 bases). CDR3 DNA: TGTGCCAGTCCCCCTAGGGTGTTGGGCTTCATGGGGAGAGGGCTATCTGGGGCCAACGTCCTGACTTTC. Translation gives CASPPRVLGFMGRGLSGANVLTF. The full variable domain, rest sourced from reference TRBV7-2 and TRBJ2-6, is GAGVSQSPSNKVTEKGKDVELRCDPISGHTALYWYRQSLGQGLEFLIYFQGNSAPDKSGLPSDRFSAERTGGSVSTLTIQRTQQEDSAVYLCASPPRVLGFMGRGLSGANVLTFGAGSRLTVL.